Below, 23 T cell receptor beta chains from the same sample are listed, as sequenced in a study of blood T cell repertoires in COVID-19. Measured with immunoSEQ multiplex PCR; TCRdb has only the in-frame clones, and not every one. The sample holds approximately 100,000 clones; about 89% are singletons and the top ten take approximately 15%. The sequencing sample was made of peripheral blood. The source is a man aged 50 to 60 with acute or convalescent COVID-19.

The chain combines TRBV18 with TRBJ1-5, with unresolved D. Trimming stripped 4 bases from V and 6 bases from J, with 13 bases between. This CDR3 region has 14 residues. Germline values: CDR1 KGHSH, CDR2 LQKENI. CDR3 bases: TGTGCCAGCTCACTTCTTAAGGAGTCTCAGCCCCAGCATTTT. It translates to CASSLLKESQPQHF.

The chain recombines TRBV21-1 with TRBJ2-1; TRBD1 was called by the table and not checked on the DNA. TRBV21-1 is a recognized pseudogene. CDR3 length equals 15 residues. CDR3 nucleotide sequence: TGTGCCTCACAATCCGGGACAGGGCATGCCAATGAGCAGTTCTTC. Its translation is CASQSGTGHANEQFF.

This clone was picked up one time. The chain recombines TRBV11-2 with TRBJ2-5; D is unclear. This CDR3 region has 13 residues. Trimming left V 7 bases short and J 3 bases short, with 12 bases between. Germline V gene data show CDR1 as SGHAT and CDR2 as FQNNGV. For the CDR3, the DNA is TGTGCCAGCACCCGCGGTTGGAAAGAGACCCAGTACTTC. It translates to CASTRGWKETQYF. The whole variable domain, remainder taken from reference TRBV11-2 and TRBJ2-5, is EAGVAQSPRYKIIEKRQSVAFWCNPISGHATLYWYQQILGQGPKLLIQFQNNGVVDDSQLPKDRFSAERLKGVDSTLKIQPAKLEDSAVYLCASTRGWKETQYFGPGTRLLVL.

This clone has just one count. The chain employs TRBV29-1 and TRBJ1-1, with TRBD1 matching over 7 bases. The V segment lost 6 bases and the J segment 5 bases; nucleotides outside the gene matches: 9. There are 13 residues in the CDR3. Germline CDR1 is SQVTM and CDR2 is ANQGSEA. The CDR3 region has the DNA TGCAGCGTGGAAACAGGGGCCGGGACTGAAGCTTTCTTT. This encodes CSVETGAGTEAFF.

This chain links TRBV19 with TRBJ1-1, with D unclear. V lost 3 bases, J lost 1 base, and 9 bases lay in between. The CDR3 is 14 amino acids. Germline V gene sequence: CDR1 LNHDA, CDR2 SQIVND (reference sequence). CDR3 amino acids: CASSIEATNTEAFF. The CDR3 nucleotides are TGTGCCAGTAGTATTGAGGCGACGAACACTGAAGCTTTCTTT.

This clone has a handful of counts. This chain joins TRBV2 and TRBJ2-2; D remains ambiguous. V was clipped by 4 bases and J by 1 base, with 10 bases between them. The CDR3 loop spans 15 amino acids. Germline V lookup: CDR1 SNHLY, CDR2 FYNNEI. The CDR3 sequence is CASSVRSMNTGELFF. The DNA for the CDR3 is TGTGCCAGCAGTGTGCGAAGCATGAACACCGGGGAGCTGTTTTTT.

The chain combines TRBV5-4 with TRBJ2-7; the D gene is possibly TRBD2 (5 bases). Germline CDR1 is SGHNT and CDR2 is YYREEE (reference sequence). CDR3 length: 13 residues. V was cut by 7 bases and J by 7 bases, with 18 bases left in between. This CDR3 is CASGGSHPWEQYF. The CDR3 coding sequence is TGTGCCAGCGGAGGAAGCCACCCCTGGGAGCAGTACTTC.

Regarding this clone: In the same sample, other DNA sequences code for this CDR3. The rearrangement joins TRBV5-1 to TRBJ1-5, with 7 bases that match TRBD1. This CDR3 region has 15 residues. Germline CDR1 and CDR2: SGHRS and YFSETQ. V dropped 0 bases and J dropped 0; count of bases not matched to a gene: 0. The CDR3 loop is CASSLGQGSNQPQHF. Here the CDR3 DNA reads TGCGCCAGCAGCTTGGGACAGGGTAGCAATCAGCCCCAGCATTTT.

The V call is TRBV5-5, the J call TRBJ1-2, with a weak D call TRBD1 (6 bases). Germline V gene sequence: CDR1 SGHKS, CDR2 YYEKEE (reference sequence). Trimming cost V 4 bases and J 7 bases, with 20 bases left between them. The CDR3 runs to 15 residues. The CDR3 nucleotides read TGTGCCAGCAGCACAGCCCGGACAGTAGGGGTTGGCTACACCTTC. As protein: CASSTARTVGVGYTF.

V usage is TRBV5-1 and J usage is TRBJ2-7; D is unresolved. The V end was cut by 1 base, the J end by 4 bases, with 12 bases between. The germline V gene encodes CDR1 SGHRS and CDR2 YFSETQ. The CDR3 is 14 amino acids. The CDR3 here is CASSLLAAGYEQYF. CDR3 bases: TGCGCCAGCAGCTTGTTGGCAGCAGGTTACGAGCAGTACTTC.

The J gene is TRBJ1-1, the V gene TRBV2; D unresolved. Germline lookup yields CDR1 SNHLY and CDR2 FYNNEI. V dropped 6 bases and J dropped 1 base, with 15 bases sitting between them. The CDR3 consists of 15 residues. The CDR3 bases are TGTGCCAGCAGAATCGAGGGTACCCCGAACACTGAAGCTTTCTTT. This sequence encodes CASRIEGTPNTEAFF. Full variable domain (rest looked up from reference TRBV2 and TRBJ1-1): EPEVTQTPSHQVTQMGQEVILRCVPISNHLYFYWYRQILGQKVEFLVSFYNNEISEKSEIFDDQFSVERPDGSNFTLKIRSTKLEDSAMYFCASRIEGTPNTEAFFGQGTRLTVV.

The rearrangement uses TRBV19 and TRBJ1-2, with 8 positions matching TRBD1. The germline V gene has CDR1 LNHDA and CDR2 SQIVND (reference sequence). Trimming removed 5 bases from V and 6 bases from J; junction bases left unmatched: 8. CDR3 size: 14 residues. The CDR3 nucleotides are TGTGCCAGTAGTGGTGGACAGGGACTGAATGGCTACACCTTC. This translates into CASSGGQGLNGYTF.

This sequence joins TRBV4-3 and TRBJ1-5, with TRBD1 matching 10 bases. V gave up 2 bases and J gave up 7 bases; unmatched junction bases: 5. Per germline, CDR1 LGHNA and CDR2 YSLEER. The CDR3 length is 15 residues. The CDR3 DNA follows: TGCGCCAGCAGCCAAAGGACAGGGGGAGGACAGCCCCAGCATTTT. Translation: CASSQRTGGGQPQHF.

This rearrangement joins TRBV25-1 to TRBJ2-2; possibly TRBD1 for D (6 bases). With 3 bases removed from V and 10 bases from J, the gap between germline ends came to 18 bases. The CDR3 is 15 amino acids. Per germline, CDR1 MGHDK and CDR2 SYGVNS. The CDR3: CASSDPKGGQEELFF. Here the CDR3 DNA reads TGTGCCAGCAGTGACCCAAAAGGGGGTCAGGAGGAGCTGTTTTTT.

This chain links TRBV15 with TRBJ2-5, with D possibly matching TRBD2 (6 bases). V lost 1 base and J lost 7, with 16 bases in between. This CDR3 region has 15 residues. Germline CDR1 reads LNHNV; CDR2 reads YYDKDF (reference sequence). The DNA of the CDR3 is TGTGCCACCAGCAGAGTCTACGGGGGATCGGGGACCCAGTACTTC. This codes for CATSRVYGGSGTQYF.

V is TRBV19 and J is TRBJ1-2; D call uncertain. Trimming left V 3 bases short and J 5 bases short, with 10 bases between. Germline loops: CDR1 LNHDA, CDR2 SQIVND (reference sequence). There are 13 residues in the CDR3. CDR3 protein: CASSINGLYGYTF. The CDR3 DNA follows: TGTGCCAGTAGTATCAACGGTCTGTATGGCTACACCTTC.

This clone was seen once. The gene calls are TRBV5-4 and TRBJ2-3, with 11 bases aligning to TRBD2. Losses at the gene ends were 0 bases for V and 5 bases for J; bases not matched to a gene: 5. The CDR3 spans 16 residues. CDR1 and CDR2 from the germline V gene are SGHNT and YYREEE (reference sequence). The CDR3 coding sequence is TGTGCCAGCAGCTTGGAAACTAGCGGGGGAGTAGATACGCAGTATTTT. It specifies CASSLETSGGVDTQYF.

This clone was seen only once. The chain links TRBV12-3 or TRBV12-4 to TRBJ2-3; no definite D call. This CDR3 has 13 amino acids. Trimming left V 4 bases short and J 4 bases short, with 9 bases between. The CDR3, as DNA: TGTGCCAGCAGTTCAAGACTCCCAGATACGCAGTATTTT. Protein product: CASSSRLPDTQYF.

The chain carries TRBV6-1 and TRBJ1-3; D remains unclear. Trimming cost V 2 bases and J 0 bases, with 11 bases left between them. This CDR3 spans 16 amino acids. The germline V gene has CDR1 MNHNS and CDR2 SASEGT. CDR3 sequence (DNA): TGTGCCAGCAGTGAAACTACCGGGATCTCTGGAAACACCATATATTTT. This gives the protein CASSETTGISGNTIYF.

V and J are TRBV19 and TRBJ2-1; TRBD2 might be the D (7 bases). The CDR3 loop spans 16 amino acids. Trimming stripped 7 bases from V and 1 base from J, with 17 bases between. CDR1 and CDR2 from the germline V gene are LNHDA and SQIVND (reference sequence). CDR3 amino acids: CASNPQGGVSYNEQFF. The CDR3 DNA sequence: TGTGCCAGTAACCCCCAAGGGGGGGTGTCCTACAATGAGCAGTTCTTC. Variable domain in full (rest from reference TRBV19 and TRBJ2-1): DGGITQSPKYLFRKEGQNVTLSCEQNLNHDAMYWYRQDPGQGLRLIYYSQIVNDFQKGDIAEGYSVSREKKESFPLTVTSAQKNPTAFYLCASNPQGGVSYNEQFFGPGTRLTVL.

The chain combines TRBV19 with TRBJ1-5, with D maybe TRBD1 (5 bases). Germline CDR1 is LNHDA and CDR2 is SQIVND (reference sequence). CDR3 length: 15 residues. V was shortened by 3 bases and J by 0 bases, with 9 bases between the two germline ends. The CDR3 sequence: CASSMGRSSNQPQHF. The CDR3 DNA reads TGTGCCAGTAGTATGGGGCGGAGTAGCAATCAGCCCCAGCATTTT.

The chain joins TRBV5-1 to TRBJ2-5, with TRBD2 as a possible D gene (6 bases). This CDR3 region has 14 residues. Per germline, CDR1 SGHRS and CDR2 YFSETQ. The V gene lost 4 bases and the J gene lost 2 bases, with 12 bases spanning the gap. The CDR3, as DNA: TGCGCCAGCAGCCAGGCGGGACTTCAAGAGACCCAGTACTTC. Its protein product is CASSQAGLQETQYF.

This sequence joins TRBV2 and TRBJ1-1; D might be TRBD1 (6 bases). Trimming stripped 7 bases from V and 1 base from J, with 16 bases between. The CDR3 covers 15 residues. Germline V gene sequence: CDR1 SNHLY, CDR2 FYNNEI. Here the CDR3 DNA reads TGTGCCAGCACCACCTCCGGGACAAAGAACACTGAAGCTTTCTTT. It translates to CASTTSGTKNTEAFF.